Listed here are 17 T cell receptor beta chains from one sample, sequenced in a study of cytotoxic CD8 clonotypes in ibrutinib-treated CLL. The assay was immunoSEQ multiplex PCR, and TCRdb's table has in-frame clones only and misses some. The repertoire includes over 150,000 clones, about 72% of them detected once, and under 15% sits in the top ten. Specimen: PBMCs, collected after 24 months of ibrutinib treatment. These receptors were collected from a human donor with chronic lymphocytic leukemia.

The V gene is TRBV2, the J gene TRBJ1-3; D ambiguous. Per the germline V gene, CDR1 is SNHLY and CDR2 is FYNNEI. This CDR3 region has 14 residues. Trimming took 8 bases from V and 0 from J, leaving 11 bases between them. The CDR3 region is CASRESSSGNTIYF. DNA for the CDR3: TGTGCCAGCCGGGAGTCAAGCTCTGGAAACACCATATATTTT.

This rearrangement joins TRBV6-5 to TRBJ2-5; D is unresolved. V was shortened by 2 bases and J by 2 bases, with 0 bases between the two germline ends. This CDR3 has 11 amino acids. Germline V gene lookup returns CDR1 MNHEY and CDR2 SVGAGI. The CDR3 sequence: CASSYQETQYF. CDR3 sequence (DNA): TGTGCCAGCAGTTACCAAGAGACCCAGTACTTC.

CDR3 sequence: CASLEVPGANVLTF. In DNA form, the CDR3 reads TGCGCCAGTCTAGAGGTCCCCGGGGCCAACGTCCTGACTTTC. The rearrangement joins TRBV5-1 to TRBJ2-6; no definite D call. This CDR3 has 14 amino acids. Germline V gene lookup returns CDR1 SGHRS and CDR2 YFSETQ. V shed 8 bases and J shed 4 bases, with 13 bases lying between them.

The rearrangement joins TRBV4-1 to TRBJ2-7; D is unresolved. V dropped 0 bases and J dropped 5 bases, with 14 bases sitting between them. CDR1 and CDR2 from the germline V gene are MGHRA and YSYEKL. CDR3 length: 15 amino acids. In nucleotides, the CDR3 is TGCGCCAGCAGCCAAGATCAGAACCCACCAAACGAGCAGTACTTC. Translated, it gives CASSQDQNPPNEQYF.

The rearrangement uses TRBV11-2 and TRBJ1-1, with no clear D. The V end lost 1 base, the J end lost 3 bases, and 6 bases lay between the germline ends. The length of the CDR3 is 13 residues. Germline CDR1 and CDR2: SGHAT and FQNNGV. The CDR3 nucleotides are TGTGCCAGCAGCTTAGCCTTAGACACTGAAGCTTTCTTT. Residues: CASSLALDTEAFF.

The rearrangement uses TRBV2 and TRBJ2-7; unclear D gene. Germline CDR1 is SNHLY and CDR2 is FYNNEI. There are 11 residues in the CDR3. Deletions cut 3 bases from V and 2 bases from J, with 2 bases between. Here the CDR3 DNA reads TGTGCCAGCAGTGAGGCCTACGAGCAGTACTTC. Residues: CASSEAYEQYF.

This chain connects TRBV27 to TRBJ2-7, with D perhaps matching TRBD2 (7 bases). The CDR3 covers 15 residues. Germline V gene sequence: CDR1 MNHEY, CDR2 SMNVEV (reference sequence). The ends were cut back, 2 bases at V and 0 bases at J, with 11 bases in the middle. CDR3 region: CASSLGGAISYEQYF. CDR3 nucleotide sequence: TGTGCCAGCAGTTTAGGGGGGGCTATCTCCTACGAGCAGTACTTC.

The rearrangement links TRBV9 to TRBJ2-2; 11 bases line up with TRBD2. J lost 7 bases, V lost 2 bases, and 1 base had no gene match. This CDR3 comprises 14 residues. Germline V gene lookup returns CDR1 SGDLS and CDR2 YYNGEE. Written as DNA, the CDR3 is TGTGCCAGCAGCGTCGGACTAGCGGGCGGGGAGCTGTTTTTT. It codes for CASSVGLAGGELFF.

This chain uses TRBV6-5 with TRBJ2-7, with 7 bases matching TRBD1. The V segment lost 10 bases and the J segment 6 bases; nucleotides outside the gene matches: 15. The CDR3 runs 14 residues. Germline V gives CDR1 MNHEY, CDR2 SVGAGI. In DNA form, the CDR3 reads TGTGCCACCTGGGACCGGGACAGAGGAGGCGAGCAGTACTTC. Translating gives CATWDRDRGGEQYF.

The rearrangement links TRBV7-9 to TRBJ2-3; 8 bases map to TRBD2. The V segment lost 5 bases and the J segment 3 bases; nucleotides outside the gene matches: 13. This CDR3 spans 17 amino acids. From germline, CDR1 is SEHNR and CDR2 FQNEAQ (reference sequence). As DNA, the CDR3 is TGTGCCAGCAGCCCCCACGTATTTAGCGGGACTACAGATACGCAGTATTTT. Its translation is CASSPHVFSGTTDTQYF.

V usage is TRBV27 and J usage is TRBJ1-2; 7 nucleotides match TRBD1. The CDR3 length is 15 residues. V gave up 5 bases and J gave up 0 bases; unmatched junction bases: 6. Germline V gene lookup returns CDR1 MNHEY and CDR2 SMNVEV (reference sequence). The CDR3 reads CASSPGQAPNYGYTF. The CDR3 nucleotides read TGTGCCAGCAGTCCCGGACAGGCTCCTAACTATGGCTACACCTTC.

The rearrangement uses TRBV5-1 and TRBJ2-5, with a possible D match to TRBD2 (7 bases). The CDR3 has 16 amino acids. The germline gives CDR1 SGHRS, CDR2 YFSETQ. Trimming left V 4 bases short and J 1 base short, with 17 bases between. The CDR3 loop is CASSPVGRGAQETQYF. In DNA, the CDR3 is TGCGCCAGCAGCCCGGTGGGGAGGGGGGCCCAAGAGACCCAGTACTTC.

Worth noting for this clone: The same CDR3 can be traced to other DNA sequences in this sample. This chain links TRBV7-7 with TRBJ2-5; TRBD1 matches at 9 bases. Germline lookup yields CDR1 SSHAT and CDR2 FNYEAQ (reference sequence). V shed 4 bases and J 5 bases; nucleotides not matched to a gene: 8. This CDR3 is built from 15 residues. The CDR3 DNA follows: TGTGCCAGCAGCTACGGACAGGGGCCAGGGGAGACCCAGTACTTC. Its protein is CASSYGQGPGETQYF. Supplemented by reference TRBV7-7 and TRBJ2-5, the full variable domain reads GAGVSQSPRYKVTKRGQDVTLRCDPISSHATLYWYQQALGQGPEFLTYFNYEAQPDKSGLPSDRFSAERPEGSISTLTIQRTEQRDSAMYRCASSYGQGPGETQYFGPGTRLLVL.

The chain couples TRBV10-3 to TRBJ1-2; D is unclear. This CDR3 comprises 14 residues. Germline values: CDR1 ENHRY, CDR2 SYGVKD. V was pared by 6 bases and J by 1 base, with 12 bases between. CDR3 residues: CAIRAAGGNYGYTF. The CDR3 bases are TGTGCCATCAGGGCCGCGGGTGGTAACTATGGCTACACCTTC.

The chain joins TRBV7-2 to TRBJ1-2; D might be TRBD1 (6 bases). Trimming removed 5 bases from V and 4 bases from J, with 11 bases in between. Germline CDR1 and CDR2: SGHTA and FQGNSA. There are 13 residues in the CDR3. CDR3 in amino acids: CASSPQGGYGYTF. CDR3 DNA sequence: TGTGCCAGCAGCCCACAGGGAGGCTATGGCTACACCTTC. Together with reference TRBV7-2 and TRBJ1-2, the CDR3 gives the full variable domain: GAGVSQSPSNKVTEKGKDVELRCDPISGHTALYWYRQSLGQGLEFLIYFQGNSAPDKSGLPSDRFSAERTGGSVSTLTIQRTQQEDSAVYLCASSPQGGYGYTFGSGTRLTVV.

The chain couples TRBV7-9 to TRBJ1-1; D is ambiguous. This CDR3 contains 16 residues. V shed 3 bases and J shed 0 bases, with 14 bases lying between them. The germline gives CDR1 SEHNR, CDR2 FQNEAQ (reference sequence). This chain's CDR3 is CASSFLLEGMNTEAFF. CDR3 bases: TGTGCCAGCAGCTTTTTGTTGGAGGGAATGAACACTGAAGCTTTCTTT.

As DNA, the CDR3 is TGTGCCAGCAGCTTATGGGAGACCCAGTACTTC. Encoded protein: CASSLWETQYF. The rearrangement uses TRBV11-2 and TRBJ2-5; D not resolved. The CDR3 sequence is 11 residues long. Trimming shortened V by 2 bases and J by 5 bases, and 3 bases separated the two germline ends. Germline loops: CDR1 SGHAT, CDR2 FQNNGV. The full variable domain, completed using reference TRBV11-2 and TRBJ2-5, is EAGVAQSPRYKIIEKRQSVAFWCNPISGHATLYWYQQILGQGPKLLIQFQNNGVVDDSQLPKDRFSAERLKGVDSTLKIQPAKLEDSAVYLCASSLWETQYFGPGTRLLVL.